Only a few counts were recorded for the clone carrying this T cell receptor beta chain. This sample was included in a study of blood T cell repertoires in COVID-19. In the authors' workflow: Amplified reference gene primers provided the basis for estimating nucleated cell counts. Assay used: immunoSEQ multiplex PCR; TCRdb lists only in-frame clones, some missing. V and J calls and clone size come straight from that table; D and trimming were deduced from the DNA. The data hold 260,000 or so clones, with approximately 80% observed a single time. The CDR3 spans 14 residues. V was clipped by 4 bases and J by 4 bases; unmatched bases: 4. The germline V gene has CDR1 KGHSH and CDR2 LQKENI.

The V and J genes are TRBV18 and TRBJ1-5, with 7 bases lining up with TRBD1. What was sequenced was peripheral blood. This clonotype was sampled from a human donor in a cohort sampled during active COVID-19. CDR3 nucleotides: TGTGCCAGCTCACGGACAGGTGATAATCAGCCCCAGCATTTT. Translating it yields CASSRTGDNQPQHF.